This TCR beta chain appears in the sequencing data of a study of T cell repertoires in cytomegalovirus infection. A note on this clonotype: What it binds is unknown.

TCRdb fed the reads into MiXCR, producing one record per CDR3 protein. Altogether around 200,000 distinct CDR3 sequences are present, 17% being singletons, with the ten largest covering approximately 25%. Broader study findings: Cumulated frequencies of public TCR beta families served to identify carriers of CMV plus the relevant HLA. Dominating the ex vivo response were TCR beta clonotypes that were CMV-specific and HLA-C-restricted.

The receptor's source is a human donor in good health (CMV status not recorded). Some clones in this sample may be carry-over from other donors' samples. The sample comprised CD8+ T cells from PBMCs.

The CDR3 protein is CASSLPTGNEKLFF. In nucleotides, the CDR3 is TGTGCCAGCAGCTTACCGACAGGAAATGAAAAACTGTTTTTT. V and J are TRBV7-2 and TRBJ1-4; possible D gene TRBD1, 6 bases. Trimming stripped 2 bases from V and 5 bases from J, with 9 bases between. CDR3 length equals 14 residues. Per germline, CDR1 SGHTA and CDR2 FQGNSA.